The 7 T cell receptor beta chains given below trace back to one sample, sequenced in a study of blood T cell repertoires in COVID-19. Here immunoSEQ multiplex PCR was the method, and the copy in TCRdb shows in-frame clones only, minus some. The data show approximately 150,000 clones, over 80% seen once. Sequences were obtained from peripheral blood. The source of these receptors is a woman of 80 years or more with COVID-19, enrolled during active disease.

The chain employs TRBV5-4 and TRBJ2-3; 7 nucleotides match TRBD1. Germline CDR1 is SGHNT and CDR2 is YYREEE (reference sequence). Trimming took 3 bases from V and 2 from J; bases not matched to a gene: 6. The CDR3 is made up of 15 amino acids. The CDR3 reads CASSSPGQSTDTQYF. As DNA, the CDR3 is TGTGCCAGCAGCTCACCGGGACAGTCCACAGATACGCAGTATTTT.

The rearrangement uses TRBV5-1 and TRBJ1-6, with a possible D match to TRBD1 (6 bases). Trimming pared 3 bases from V and 7 bases from J, leaving 11 bases between. The CDR3 consists of 14 residues. Germline V gene data show CDR1 as SGHRS and CDR2 as YFSETQ. The CDR3 region is CASSSDSKNSPLHF. The CDR3 region has the DNA TGCGCCAGCAGCTCGGACAGCAAAAATTCACCCCTCCACTTT.

The chain couples TRBV3-1 (or the pseudogene TRBV3-2) to TRBJ1-5, with TRBD1 as a possible D gene (5 bases). Trimming stripped 3 bases from V and 7 bases from J, with 13 bases between. This CDR3 region has 14 residues. Germline-derived CDR1 and CDR2 are LGHDT and YNNKEL (reference sequence). CDR3: CASSHPGYGQPQHF. CDR3 DNA sequence: TGTGCCAGCAGCCACCCAGGGTATGGCCAGCCCCAGCATTTT.

The V call is TRBV19, the J call TRBJ1-5; TRBD1 agrees at 8 bases. V was clipped by 9 bases and J by 8 bases; unmatched bases: 21. Germline CDR1 and CDR2: LNHDA and SQIVND (reference sequence). CDR3 length: 17 residues. The CDR3 sequence: CASRDTALQGGPEPQHF. CDR3 nucleotides: TGTGCCAGCCGCGATACTGCCTTACAGGGGGGACCGGAGCCCCAGCATTTT.

With regard to this clone: One end of the junction does not line up with germline, which may come from a read error. This sequence joins TRBV6-5 and TRBJ1-1; 7 nucleotides line up with TRBD1. The CDR3 runs 11 residues. Germline CDR1 and CDR2: MNHEY and SVGAGI. CDR3 nucleotide sequence: TGTGCCAGCCGGGACAGCGGGCGCGTTGTGTTC. Translating it yields CASRDSGRVVF.

The rearrangement links TRBV5-5 to TRBJ2-2; 9 bases are a match to TRBD1. J gave up 3 bases and V 7 bases, and 7 bases lay outside the gene matches. Germline CDR1 reads SGHKS; CDR2 reads YYEKEE (reference sequence). CDR3 length equals 15 residues. CDR3 protein: CASRPGQGYTGELFF. CDR3 bases: TGTGCCAGCCGACCGGGACAGGGTTACACCGGGGAGCTGTTTTTT.

The chain employs TRBV3-1 (or the pseudogene TRBV3-2) and TRBJ2-5; a weak D match, TRBD2 (6 bases). Germline CDR1 is LGHDT and CDR2 is YNNKEL (reference sequence). The CDR3 spans 14 residues. Trimming removed 5 bases at V and 2 bases at J, with 12 bases between. The CDR3 spells CASSLAGGQETQYF. The DNA for the CDR3 is TGTGCCAGCAGCTTAGCCGGGGGTCAAGAGACCCAGTACTTC.